Below, one TCR beta chain is given with its context. Antigen specificity is unknown. The sample belongs to a study of cytomegalovirus exposure and HLA in healthy donors. Broader study findings: Cytomegalovirus association was listed for around 170 TCR beta chains.

The PCR had 60 Vbeta and 13 Jbeta primers. The data were produced by immunoSEQ multiplex PCR, yet TCRdb's version contains in-frame clones alone and is incomplete. This table holds fewer than 85,000 clones. From germline, CDR1 is MNHEY and CDR2 SVGAGI. This CDR3 spans 14 amino acids. J was trimmed by 2 bases and V by 6 bases; bases with no gene match: 0. Sequenced material: PBMCs. This clonotype was sampled from a man aged 25-45 years in good health and CMV-seronegative. J is TRBJ2-1 and V is TRBV6-5, with 11 bases lining up with TRBD2. The CDR3 sequence is CASRLAGAYNEQFF. CDR3 DNA: TGTGCCAGCAGACTAGCGGGGGCCTACAATGAGCAGTTCTTC.